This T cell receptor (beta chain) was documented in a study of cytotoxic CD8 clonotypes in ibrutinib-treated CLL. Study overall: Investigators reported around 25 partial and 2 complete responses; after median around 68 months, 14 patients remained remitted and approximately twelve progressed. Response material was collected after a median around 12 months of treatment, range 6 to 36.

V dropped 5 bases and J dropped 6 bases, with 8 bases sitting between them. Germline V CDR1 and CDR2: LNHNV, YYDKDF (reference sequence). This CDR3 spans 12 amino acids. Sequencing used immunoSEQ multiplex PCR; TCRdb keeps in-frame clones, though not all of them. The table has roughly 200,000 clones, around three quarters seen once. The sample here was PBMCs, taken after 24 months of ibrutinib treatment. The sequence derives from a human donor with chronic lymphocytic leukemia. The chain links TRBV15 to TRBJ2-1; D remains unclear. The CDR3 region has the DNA TGTGCCACCAGCCAATCGAGCAATGAGCAGTTCTTC. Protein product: CATSQSSNEQFF.